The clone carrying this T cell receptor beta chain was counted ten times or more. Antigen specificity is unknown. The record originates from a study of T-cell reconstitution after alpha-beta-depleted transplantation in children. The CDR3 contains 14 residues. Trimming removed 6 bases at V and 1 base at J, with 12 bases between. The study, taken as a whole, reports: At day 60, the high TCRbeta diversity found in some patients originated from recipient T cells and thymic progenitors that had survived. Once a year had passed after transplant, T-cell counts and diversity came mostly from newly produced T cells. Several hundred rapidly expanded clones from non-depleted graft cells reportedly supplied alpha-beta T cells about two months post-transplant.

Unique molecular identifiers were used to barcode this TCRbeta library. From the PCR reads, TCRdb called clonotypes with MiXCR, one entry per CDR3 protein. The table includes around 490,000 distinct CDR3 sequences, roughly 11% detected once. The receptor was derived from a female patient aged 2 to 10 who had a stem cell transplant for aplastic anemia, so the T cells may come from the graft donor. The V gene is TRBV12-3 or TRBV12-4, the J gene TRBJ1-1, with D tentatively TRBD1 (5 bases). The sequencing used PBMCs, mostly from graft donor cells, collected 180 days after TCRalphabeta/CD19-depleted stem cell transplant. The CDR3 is CASSPRTRNTEAFF. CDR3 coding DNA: TGTGCCAGCAGCCCCCGGACAAGGAACACTGAAGCTTTCTTT.